This T cell receptor beta chain was profiled in a study of T-cell reconstitution after alpha-beta-depleted transplantation in children. Library preparation (for TCRbeta) was performed with unique molecular identifiers. TCRdb fed the PCR reads into MiXCR, producing one record per CDR3 protein. The sample holds 640,000 or so distinct CDR3 sequences, over 15% seen once. The germline gives CDR1 GTSNPN, CDR2 SVGIG (reference sequence). The CDR3 is 16 residues long. Trimming shortened V by 1 base and J by 5 bases, and 18 bases separated the two germline ends. The TCR originated in a human donor who donated a stem cell graft to a child with acute myeloid leukemia. The sample was PBMCs from the stem cell graft donor, taken from the stem cell graft. This sequence joins TRBV30 and TRBJ2-1, with D possibly matching TRBD1 (6 bases). Here the CDR3 reads CAWSAGVTILNNEQFF. The CDR3 bases are TGTGCCTGGAGTGCAGGGGTCACCATACTGAACAATGAGCAGTTCTTC.